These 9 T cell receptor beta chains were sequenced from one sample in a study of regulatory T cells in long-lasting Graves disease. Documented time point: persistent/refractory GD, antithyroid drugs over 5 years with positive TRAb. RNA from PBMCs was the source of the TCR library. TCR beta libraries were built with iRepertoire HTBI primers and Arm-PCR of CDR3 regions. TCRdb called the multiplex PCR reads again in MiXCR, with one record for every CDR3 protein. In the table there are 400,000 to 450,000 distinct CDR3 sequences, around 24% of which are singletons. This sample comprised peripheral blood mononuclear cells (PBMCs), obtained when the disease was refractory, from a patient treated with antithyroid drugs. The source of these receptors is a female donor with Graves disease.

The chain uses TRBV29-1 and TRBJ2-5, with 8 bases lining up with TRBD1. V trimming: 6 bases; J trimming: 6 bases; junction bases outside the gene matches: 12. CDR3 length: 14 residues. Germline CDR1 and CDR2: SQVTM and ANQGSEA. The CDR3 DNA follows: TGCAGCGTCGGGCAGGACAGGGCGAAACAGACCCAGTACTTC. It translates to CSVGQDRAKQTQYF.

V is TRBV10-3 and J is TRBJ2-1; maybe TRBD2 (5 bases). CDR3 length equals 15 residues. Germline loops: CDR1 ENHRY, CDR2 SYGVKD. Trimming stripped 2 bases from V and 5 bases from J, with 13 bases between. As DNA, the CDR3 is TGTGCCATCAGTGAGGGTGGGAGTGACCACAATGAGCAGTTCTTC. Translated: CAISEGGSDHNEQFF.

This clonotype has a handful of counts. CDR3 in amino acids: CASSFASGKTGELFF. The CDR3, as DNA: TGTGCCAGCAGTTTTGCTAGCGGAAAAACCGGGGAGCTGTTTTTT. V gene TRBV12-3 or TRBV12-4 combines with J gene TRBJ2-2; 7 bases fit TRBD2. V trimming: 3 bases; J trimming: 5 bases; junction bases outside the gene matches: 6. The CDR3 runs 15 residues.

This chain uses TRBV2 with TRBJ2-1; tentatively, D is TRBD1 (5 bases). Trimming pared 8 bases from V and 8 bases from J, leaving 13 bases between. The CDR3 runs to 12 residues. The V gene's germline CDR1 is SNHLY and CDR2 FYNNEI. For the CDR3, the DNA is TGTGCCAGCTTGGATCAGGGCTATGAGCAGTTCTTC. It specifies CASLDQGYEQFF. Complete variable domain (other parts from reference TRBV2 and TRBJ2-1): EPEVTQTPSHQVTQMGQEVILRCVPISNHLYFYWYRQILGQKVEFLVSFYNNEISEKSEIFDDQFSVERPDGSNFTLKIRSTKLEDSAMYFCASLDQGYEQFFGPGTRLTVL.

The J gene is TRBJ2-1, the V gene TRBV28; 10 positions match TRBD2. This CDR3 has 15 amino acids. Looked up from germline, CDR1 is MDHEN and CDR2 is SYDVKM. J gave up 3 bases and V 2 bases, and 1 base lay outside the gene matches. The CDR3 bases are TGTGCCAGCAGTTTACTAGCGGGAGTCTACAATGAGCAGTTCTTC. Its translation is CASSLLAGVYNEQFF.

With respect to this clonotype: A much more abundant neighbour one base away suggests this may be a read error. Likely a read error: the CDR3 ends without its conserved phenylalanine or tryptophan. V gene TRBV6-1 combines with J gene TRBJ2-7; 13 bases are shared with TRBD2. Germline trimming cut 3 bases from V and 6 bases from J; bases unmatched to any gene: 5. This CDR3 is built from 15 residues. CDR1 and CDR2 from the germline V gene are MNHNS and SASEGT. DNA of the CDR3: TGTGCCAGCAGTGACGGACTAGCGGGAGCTGGCGAGCAGTACCTC. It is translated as CASSDGLAGAGEQYL.

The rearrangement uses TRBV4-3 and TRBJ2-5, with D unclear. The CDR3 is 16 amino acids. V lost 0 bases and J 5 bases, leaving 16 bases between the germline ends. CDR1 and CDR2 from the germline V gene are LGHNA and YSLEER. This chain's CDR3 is CASSQEHPSRWETQYF. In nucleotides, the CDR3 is TGCGCCAGCAGCCAAGAACATCCCTCACGCTGGGAGACCCAGTACTTC.

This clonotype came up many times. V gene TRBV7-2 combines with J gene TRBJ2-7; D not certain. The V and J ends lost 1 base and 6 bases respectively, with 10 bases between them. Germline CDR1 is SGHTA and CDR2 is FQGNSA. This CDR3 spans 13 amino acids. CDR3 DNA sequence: TGTGCCAGCAGCTTAGTTCGAGGCAGCGAGCAGTACTTC. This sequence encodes CASSLVRGSEQYF.

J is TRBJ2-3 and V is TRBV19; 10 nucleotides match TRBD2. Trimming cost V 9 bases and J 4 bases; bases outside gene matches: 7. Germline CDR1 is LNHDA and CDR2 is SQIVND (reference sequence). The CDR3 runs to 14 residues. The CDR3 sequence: CASKESGRADTQYF. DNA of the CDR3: TGTGCCAGCAAAGAAAGCGGGAGGGCAGATACGCAGTATTTT.